Described below is a single T cell receptor (beta chain) sequence and its context. V was trimmed by 4 bases and J by 4 bases, leaving 4 bases between them. This CDR3 comprises 11 residues. Germline CDR1 reads LGHDT; CDR2 reads YNNKEL (reference sequence). The data were obtained in a study of blood T cell repertoires in COVID-19. Study details: Samples representing acute and convalescent COVID-19 were sourced from the United States, Italy and Spain. Sample material is recorded as cDNA or gDNA derived from T cells, B-cell-depleted T cells, or PBMCs.

Original data processing: The authors estimated nucleated cell counts from reference gene primer amplification. Assay: immunoSEQ multiplex PCR; the TCRdb copy retains only in-frame clones and omits some. The DNA was the basis for D and trimming; V, J and clone size are from that table. The table records around 150,000 clones, 84% of them present only once. The chain joins TRBV3-1 (or the pseudogene TRBV3-2) to TRBJ1-2; the D is unclear. This clonotype was sampled from a human donor in a cohort sampled during active COVID-19. What was sequenced was peripheral blood. For the CDR3, the DNA is TGTGCCAGCAGCCGAGCCTATGGCTACACCTTC. Translating it yields CASSRAYGYTF.